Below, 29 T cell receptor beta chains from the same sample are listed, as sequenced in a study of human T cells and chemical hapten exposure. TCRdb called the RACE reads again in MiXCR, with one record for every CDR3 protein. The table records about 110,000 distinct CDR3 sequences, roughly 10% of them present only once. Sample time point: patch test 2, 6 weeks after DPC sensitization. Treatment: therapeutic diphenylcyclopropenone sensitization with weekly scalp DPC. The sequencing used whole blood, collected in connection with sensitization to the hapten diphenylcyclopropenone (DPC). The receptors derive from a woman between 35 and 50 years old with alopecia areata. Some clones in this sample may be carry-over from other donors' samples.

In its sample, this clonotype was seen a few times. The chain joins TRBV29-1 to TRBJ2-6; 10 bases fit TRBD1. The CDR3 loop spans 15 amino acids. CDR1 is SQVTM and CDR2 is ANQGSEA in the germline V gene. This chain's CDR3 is CSDRGRRRGANVLTF. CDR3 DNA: TGCAGTGACAGGGGGCGGCGGAGAGGGGCCAACGTCCTGACTTTC.

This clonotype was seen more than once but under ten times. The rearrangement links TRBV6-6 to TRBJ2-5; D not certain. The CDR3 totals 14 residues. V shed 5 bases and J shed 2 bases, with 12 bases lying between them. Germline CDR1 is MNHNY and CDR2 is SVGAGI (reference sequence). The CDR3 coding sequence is TGTGCCAGCAGTACCCCGTGGGGTCAAGAGACCCAGTACTTC. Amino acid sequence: CASSTPWGQETQYF.

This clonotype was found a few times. Here the CDR3 reads CSAARDRGHTDTQYF. The CDR3 DNA reads TGCAGTGCCGCCCGGGACAGGGGGCATACAGATACGCAGTATTTT. V is TRBV20-1 and J is TRBJ2-3; 12 bases align to TRBD1. The V and J ends lost 6 bases and 3 bases, in that order; junction bases with no gene match: 7. This CDR3 is 15 amino acids long. CDR1 DFQATT and CDR2 SNEGSKA come from the germline V gene (reference sequence).

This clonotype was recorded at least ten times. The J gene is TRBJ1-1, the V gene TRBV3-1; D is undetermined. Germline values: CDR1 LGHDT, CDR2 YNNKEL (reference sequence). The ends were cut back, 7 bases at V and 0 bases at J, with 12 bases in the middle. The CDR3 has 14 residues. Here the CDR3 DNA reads TGTGCCAGCACCTTAGGAACCCTGAACACTGAAGCTTTCTTT. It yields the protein CASTLGTLNTEAFF. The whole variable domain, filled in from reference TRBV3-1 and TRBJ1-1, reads DTAVSQTPKYLVTQMGNDKSIKCEQNLGHDTMYWYKQDSKKFLKIMFSYNNKELIINETVPNRFSPKSPDKAHLNLHINSLELGDSAVYFCASTLGTLNTEAFFGQGTRLTVV.

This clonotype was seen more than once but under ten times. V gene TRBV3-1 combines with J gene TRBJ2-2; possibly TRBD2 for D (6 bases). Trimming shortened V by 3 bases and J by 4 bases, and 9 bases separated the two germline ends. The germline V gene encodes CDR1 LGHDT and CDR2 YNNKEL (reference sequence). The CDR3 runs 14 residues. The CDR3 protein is CASSQAGSTGELFF. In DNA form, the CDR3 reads TGTGCCAGCAGCCAGGCGGGGAGCACCGGGGAGCTGTTTTTT.

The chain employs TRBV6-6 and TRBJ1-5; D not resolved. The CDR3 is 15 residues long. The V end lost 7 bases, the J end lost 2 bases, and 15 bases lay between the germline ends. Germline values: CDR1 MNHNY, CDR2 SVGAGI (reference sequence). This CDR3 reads CASNLEGRGNQPQHF. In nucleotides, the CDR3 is TGTGCCAGCAACCTGGAAGGTAGGGGCAATCAGCCCCAGCATTTT.

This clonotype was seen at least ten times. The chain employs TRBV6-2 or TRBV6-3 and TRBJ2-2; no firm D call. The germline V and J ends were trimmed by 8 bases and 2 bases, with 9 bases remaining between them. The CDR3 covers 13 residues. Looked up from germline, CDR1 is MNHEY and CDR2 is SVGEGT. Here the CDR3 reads CASQVDNTGELFF. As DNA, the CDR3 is TGTGCCAGCCAGGTGGATAACACCGGGGAGCTGTTTTTT.

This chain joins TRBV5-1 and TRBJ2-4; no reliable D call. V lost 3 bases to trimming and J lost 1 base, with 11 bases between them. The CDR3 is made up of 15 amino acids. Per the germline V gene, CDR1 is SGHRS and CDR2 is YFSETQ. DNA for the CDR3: TGCGCCAGCAGCTCCTCCGTCGGGGCCAAAAACATTCAGTACTTC. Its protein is CASSSSVGAKNIQYF. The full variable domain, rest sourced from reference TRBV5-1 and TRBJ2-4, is KAGVTQTPRYLIKTRGQQVTLSCSPISGHRSVSWYQQTPGQGLQFLFEYFSETQRNKGNFPGRFSGRQFSNSRSEMNVSTLELGDSALYLCASSSSVGAKNIQYFGAGTRLSVL.

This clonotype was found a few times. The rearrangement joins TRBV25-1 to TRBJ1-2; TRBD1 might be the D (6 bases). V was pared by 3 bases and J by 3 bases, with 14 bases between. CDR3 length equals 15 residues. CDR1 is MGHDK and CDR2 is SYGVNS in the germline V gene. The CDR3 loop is CASSETGHTDYGYTF. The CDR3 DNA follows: TGTGCCAGCAGTGAGACAGGCCATACCGACTATGGCTACACCTTC.

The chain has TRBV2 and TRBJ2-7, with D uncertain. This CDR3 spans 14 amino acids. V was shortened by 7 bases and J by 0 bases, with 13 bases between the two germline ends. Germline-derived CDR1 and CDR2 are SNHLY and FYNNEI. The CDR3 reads CASIRTATSYEQYF. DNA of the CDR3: TGTGCCAGCATTCGTACCGCCACCTCCTACGAGCAGTACTTC.

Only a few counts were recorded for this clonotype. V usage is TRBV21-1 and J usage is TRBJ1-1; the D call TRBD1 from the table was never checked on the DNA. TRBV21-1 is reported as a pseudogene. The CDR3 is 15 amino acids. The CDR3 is CASSNIQGARDEAFF. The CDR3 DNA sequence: TGTGCCAGCAGCAACATACAGGGGGCCAGGGATGAAGCTTTCTTT.

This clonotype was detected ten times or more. CDR3 nucleotide sequence: TGTGCCAGCAGCCCTATGGGCGGCTACAATGAGCAGTTCTTC. Translating it yields CASSPMGGYNEQFF. The chain employs TRBV7-7 and TRBJ2-1; D uncertain. Germline V CDR1 and CDR2: SSHAT, FNYEAQ (reference sequence). The CDR3 is 14 residues long. Between the trimmed V and J ends, which lost 5 bases and 3 bases, there was a span of 11 bases.

As DNA, the CDR3 is TGTGCCAGCAGCTTAACAGAGGCCGGGGCTAGGACCGGGGAGCTGTTTTTT. Its translation is CASSLTEAGARTGELFF. The chain links TRBV7-3 to TRBJ2-2; D is perhaps TRBD1 or TRBD2 (5 bases each). CDR1 is SGHTA and CDR2 is FQGTGA in the germline V gene. The CDR3 has 17 amino acids. V was shortened by 0 bases and J by 5 bases, with 16 bases between the two germline ends.

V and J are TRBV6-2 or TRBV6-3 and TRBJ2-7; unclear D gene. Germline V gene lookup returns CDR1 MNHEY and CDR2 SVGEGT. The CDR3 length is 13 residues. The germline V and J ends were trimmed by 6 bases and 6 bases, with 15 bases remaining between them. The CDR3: CASRDPRISEQYF. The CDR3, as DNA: TGTGCCAGCAGAGACCCTCGGATAAGCGAGCAGTACTTC.

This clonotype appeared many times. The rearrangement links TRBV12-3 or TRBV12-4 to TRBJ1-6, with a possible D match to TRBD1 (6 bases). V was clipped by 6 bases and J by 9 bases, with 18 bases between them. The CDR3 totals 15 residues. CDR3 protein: CASRIFTGRGSPLHF. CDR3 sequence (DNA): TGTGCCAGCAGAATCTTTACAGGGAGGGGTTCACCCCTCCACTTT.

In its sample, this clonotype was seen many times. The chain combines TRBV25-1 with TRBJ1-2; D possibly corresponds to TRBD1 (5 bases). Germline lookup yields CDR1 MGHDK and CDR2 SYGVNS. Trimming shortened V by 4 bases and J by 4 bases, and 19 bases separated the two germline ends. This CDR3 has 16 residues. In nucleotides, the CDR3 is TGTGCCAGCAGTGCGACCGGGACCGAGAACGTCTATGGCTACACCTTC. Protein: CASSATGTENVYGYTF.

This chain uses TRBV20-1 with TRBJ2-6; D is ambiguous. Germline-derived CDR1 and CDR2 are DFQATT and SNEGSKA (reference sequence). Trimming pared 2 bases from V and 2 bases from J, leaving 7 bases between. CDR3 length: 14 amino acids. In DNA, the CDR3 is TGCAGTGCTAGACCACAGCCTGGGGCCAACGTCCTGACTTTC. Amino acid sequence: CSARPQPGANVLTF.

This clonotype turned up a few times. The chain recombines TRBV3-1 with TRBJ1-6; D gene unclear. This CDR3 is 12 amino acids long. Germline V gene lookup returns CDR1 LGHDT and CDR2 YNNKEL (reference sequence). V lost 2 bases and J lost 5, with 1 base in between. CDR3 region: CASSQHNSPLHF. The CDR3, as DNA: TGTGCCAGCAGCCAACATAATTCACCCCTCCACTTT.

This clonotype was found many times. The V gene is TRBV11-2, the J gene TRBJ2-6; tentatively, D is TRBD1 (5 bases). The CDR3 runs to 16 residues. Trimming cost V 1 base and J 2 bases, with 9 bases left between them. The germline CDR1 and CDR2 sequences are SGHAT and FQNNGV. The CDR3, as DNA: TGTGCCAGCAGCTTAGGACCAGGGCCTGGGGCCAACGTCCTGACTTTC. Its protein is CASSLGPGPGANVLTF.

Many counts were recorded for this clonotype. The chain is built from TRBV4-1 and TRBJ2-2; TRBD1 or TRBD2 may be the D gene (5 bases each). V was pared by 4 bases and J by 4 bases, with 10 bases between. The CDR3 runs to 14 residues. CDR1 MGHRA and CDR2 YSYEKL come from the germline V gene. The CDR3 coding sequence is TGCGCCAGCAGCCCTGGGGGAACCACCGGGGAGCTGTTTTTT. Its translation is CASSPGGTTGELFF.

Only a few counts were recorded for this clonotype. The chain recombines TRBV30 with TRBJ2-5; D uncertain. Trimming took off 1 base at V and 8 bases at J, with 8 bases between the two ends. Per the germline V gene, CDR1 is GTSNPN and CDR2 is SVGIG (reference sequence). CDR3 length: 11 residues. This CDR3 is CAWSEEPTQYF. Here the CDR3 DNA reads TGTGCCTGGAGTGAAGAACCCACCCAGTACTTC. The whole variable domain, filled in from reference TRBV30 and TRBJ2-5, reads SQTIHQWPATLVQPVGSPLSLECTVEGTSNPNLYWYRQAAGRGLQLLFYSVGIGQISSEVPQNLSASRPQDRQFILSSKKLLLSDSGFYLCAWSEEPTQYFGPGTRLLVL.

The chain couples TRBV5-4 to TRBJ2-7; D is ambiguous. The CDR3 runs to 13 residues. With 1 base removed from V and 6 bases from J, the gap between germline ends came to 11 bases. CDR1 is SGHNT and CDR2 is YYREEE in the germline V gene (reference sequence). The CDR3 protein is CASSLSGVFEQYF. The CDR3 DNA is TGTGCCAGCAGCTTGAGTGGGGTATTCGAGCAGTACTTC.

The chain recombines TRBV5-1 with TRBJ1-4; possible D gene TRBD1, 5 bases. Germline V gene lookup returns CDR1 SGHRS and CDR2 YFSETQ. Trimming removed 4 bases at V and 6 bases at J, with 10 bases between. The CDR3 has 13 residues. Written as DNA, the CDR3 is TGCGCCAGCAGCCCCACGGGGGATGAAAAACTGTTTTTT. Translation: CASSPTGDEKLFF.

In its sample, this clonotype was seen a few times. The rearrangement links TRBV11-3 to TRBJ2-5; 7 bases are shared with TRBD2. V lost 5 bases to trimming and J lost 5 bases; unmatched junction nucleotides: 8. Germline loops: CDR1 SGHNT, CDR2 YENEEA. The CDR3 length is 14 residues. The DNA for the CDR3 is TGTGCCAGCAGCGTCGCGGCGGGGGAGGAGACCCAGTACTTC. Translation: CASSVAAGEETQYF.

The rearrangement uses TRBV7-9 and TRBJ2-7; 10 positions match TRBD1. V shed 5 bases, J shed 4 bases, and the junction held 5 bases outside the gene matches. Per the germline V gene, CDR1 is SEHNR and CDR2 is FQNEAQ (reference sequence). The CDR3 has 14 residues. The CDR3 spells CASSDRDRGYEQYF. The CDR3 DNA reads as TGTGCCAGCAGCGACCGGGACAGGGGTTACGAGCAGTACTTC. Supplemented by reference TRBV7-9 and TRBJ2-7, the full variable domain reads DTGVSQNPRHKITKRGQNVTFRCDPISEHNRLYWYRQTLGQGPEFLTYFQNEAQLEKSRLLSDRFSAERPKGSFSTLEIQRTEQGDSAMYLCASSDRDRGYEQYFGPGTRLTVT.

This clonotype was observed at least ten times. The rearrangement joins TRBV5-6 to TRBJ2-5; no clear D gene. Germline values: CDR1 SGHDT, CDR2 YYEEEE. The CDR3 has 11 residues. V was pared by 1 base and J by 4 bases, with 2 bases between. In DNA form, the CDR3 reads TGTGCCAGCAGCTTGCGAGAGACCCAGTACTTC. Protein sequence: CASSLRETQYF.

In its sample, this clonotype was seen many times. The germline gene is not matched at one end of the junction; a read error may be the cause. The CDR3 sequence: CASAPRGALNTEAFF. DNA of the CDR3: TGTGCCAGCGCGCCGAGAGGGGCGCTGAATACTGAAGCTTTCTTT. The rearrangement uses TRBV6-4 and TRBJ1-1, with TRBD1 as a possible D gene (5 bases). Germline V lookup: CDR1 MRHNA, CDR2 SNTAGT. This CDR3 region has 15 residues.

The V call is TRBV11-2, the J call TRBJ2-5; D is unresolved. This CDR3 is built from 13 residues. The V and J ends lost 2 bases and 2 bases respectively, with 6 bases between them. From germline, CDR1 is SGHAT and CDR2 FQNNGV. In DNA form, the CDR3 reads TGTGCCAGCAGCTTATCCACACAAGAGACCCAGTACTTC. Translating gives CASSLSTQETQYF.

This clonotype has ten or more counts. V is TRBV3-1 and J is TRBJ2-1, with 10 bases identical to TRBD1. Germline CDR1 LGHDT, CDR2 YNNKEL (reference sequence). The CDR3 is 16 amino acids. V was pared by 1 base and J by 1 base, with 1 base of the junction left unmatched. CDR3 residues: CASSQGTGGSYNEQFF. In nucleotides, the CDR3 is TGTGCCAGCAGCCAAGGGACAGGGGGGTCCTACAATGAGCAGTTCTTC.